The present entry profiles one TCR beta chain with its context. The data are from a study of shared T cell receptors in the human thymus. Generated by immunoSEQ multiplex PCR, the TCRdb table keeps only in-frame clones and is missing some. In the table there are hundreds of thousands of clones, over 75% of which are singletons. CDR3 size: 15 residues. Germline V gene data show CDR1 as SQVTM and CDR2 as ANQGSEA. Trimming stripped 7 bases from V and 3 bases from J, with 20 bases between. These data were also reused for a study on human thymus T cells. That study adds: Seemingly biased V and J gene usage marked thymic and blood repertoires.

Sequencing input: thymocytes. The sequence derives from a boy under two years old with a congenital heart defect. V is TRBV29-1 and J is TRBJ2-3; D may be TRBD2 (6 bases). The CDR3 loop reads CSALAWEHPTDTQYF. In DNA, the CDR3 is TGCAGCGCCCTAGCGTGGGAGCACCCAACAGATACGCAGTATTTT.